The following is a T cell receptor (beta chain) sequence with its context. The data were obtained in a study of blood T cell repertoires in COVID-19. The CDR3 spans 15 residues. The junction had 10 bases not matched to a gene; V was cut back by 6 bases and J by 6 bases. The V gene's germline CDR1 is MGHDK and CDR2 SYGVNS. TCRdb keeps only in-frame clones here, not all; method: immunoSEQ multiplex PCR. This table has 110,000 to 150,000 clones, around 89% appearing once. The sequencing sample was made of peripheral blood. This chain links TRBV25-1 with TRBJ1-2; 10 bases align to TRBD1. This receptor was identified in a woman older than 75 with acute or convalescent COVID-19. The CDR3 is CASRVNLDRGDGYTF. Written as DNA, the CDR3 is TGTGCCAGCAGAGTGAACCTGGACAGGGGGGATGGCTACACCTTC.